A single sample is the source of the 10 T cell receptor beta chains below, sequenced in a study of early T cells in non-severe SARS-CoV-2 infection. TCRdb re-called the 5' RACE reads with MiXCR, one entry per CDR3 protein. Here the sample spans 80,000 to 95,000 distinct CDR3 sequences, approximately 14% being singletons. The material sequenced was whole blood. Receptors originate from an adult who was a healthcare worker with PCR-confirmed SARS-CoV-2 infection or an uninfected control (not recorded which).

A few counts support this clonotype. CDR3 sequence: CASSYAGGVAQYF. CDR3 sequence (DNA): TGTGCCAGCAGCTATGCAGGGGGGGTGGCCCAGTACTTC. The chain recombines TRBV7-9 with TRBJ2-5; D tentatively reads TRBD1 or TRBD2 (7 bases each). The germline gives CDR1 SEHNR, CDR2 FQNEAQ (reference sequence). V was cut by 4 bases and J by 9 bases, with 15 bases left in between. This CDR3 has 13 residues.

This clonotype occurred a few times. The chain links TRBV20-1 to TRBJ1-1, with D possibly TRBD1 on 5 matching bases. CDR3 size: 11 residues. Germline lookup yields CDR1 DFQATT and CDR2 SNEGSKA (reference sequence). CDR3 amino acids: CSPGVVTEAFF. The DNA for the CDR3 is TGCAGCCCGGGGGTAGTCACTGAAGCTTTCTTT.

The rearrangement links TRBV5-6 to TRBJ2-2; 8 bases are a match to TRBD1. V shed 3 bases and J 4 bases; nucleotides not matched to a gene: 8. Germline V gene sequence: CDR1 SGHDT, CDR2 YYEEEE. The CDR3 contains 16 residues. CDR3 bases: TGTGCCAGCAGCTCCACCGACAGGGGAGGCACCGGGGAGCTGTTTTTT. It translates to CASSSTDRGGTGELFF.

This clonotype was counted at least ten times. The chain employs TRBV2 and TRBJ1-4; D remains unclear. CDR3 length equals 11 residues. Trimming pared 7 bases from V and 6 bases from J, leaving 6 bases between. From germline, CDR1 is SNHLY and CDR2 FYNNEI. CDR3 DNA: TGTGCCAGCAAGGCGTATGAAAAACTGTTTTTT. It encodes CASKAYEKLFF.

As DNA, the CDR3 is TGTGCCAGCAGTTACCCACTAGCGGAGACGTTCTTC. Translation: CASSYPLAETFF. V is TRBV6-6 and J is TRBJ2-1; TRBD2 matches 8 bases. V lost 2 bases, J lost 15 bases, and 6 bases stayed unmatched. The germline V gene encodes CDR1 MNHNY and CDR2 SVGAGI (reference sequence). The CDR3 totals 12 residues.

The chain joins TRBV11-2 to TRBJ2-7; the D gene is possibly TRBD1 (6 bases). This CDR3 is 15 amino acids long. Germline values: CDR1 SGHAT, CDR2 FQNNGV. With 0 bases removed from V and 2 bases from J, the gap between germline ends came to 11 bases. DNA of the CDR3: TGTGCCAGCAGCTTAGATCACAGGGCCCCCTACGAGCAGTACTTC. It encodes CASSLDHRAPYEQYF.

This clonotype was observed many times. The chain recombines TRBV15 with TRBJ1-1; tentatively, D is TRBD1 (6 bases). V was trimmed by 3 bases and J by 1 base, leaving 9 bases between them. This CDR3 has 14 amino acids. CDR1 is LNHNV and CDR2 is YYDKDF in the germline V gene (reference sequence). CDR3: CATSRDSWNTEAFF. CDR3 nucleotide sequence: TGTGCCACCAGCAGGGACAGCTGGAACACTGAAGCTTTCTTT. The full variable domain, completed using reference TRBV15 and TRBJ1-1, is DAMVIQNPRYQVTQFGKPVTLSCSQTLNHNVMYWYQQKSSQAPKLLFHYYDKDFNNEADTPDNFQSRRPNTSFCFLDIRSPGLGDTAMYLCATSRDSWNTEAFFGQGTRLTVV.

The table lists this clonotype with many counts. V gene TRBV6-6 combines with J gene TRBJ1-2; D is uncertain. Germline V gene lookup returns CDR1 MNHNY and CDR2 SVGAGI (reference sequence). V was pared by 6 bases and J by 3 bases, with 14 bases between. The CDR3 consists of 14 residues. CDR3 loop: CASSLAAYYYGYTF. In nucleotides, the CDR3 is TGTGCCAGCAGCCTGGCAGCTTACTACTATGGCTACACCTTC.

The J gene is TRBJ2-2, the V gene TRBV10-3; D gene unclear. CDR3 length equals 14 residues. Between the trimmed V and J ends, which lost 3 bases and 3 bases, there was a span of 8 bases. CDR1 ENHRY and CDR2 SYGVKD come from the germline V gene. In DNA, the CDR3 is TGTGCCATCAGTGAAACCGGGTACACCGGGGAGCTGTTTTTT. This gives the protein CAISETGYTGELFF.

This clonotype was picked up many times. The chain is built from TRBV20-1 and TRBJ2-2; 9 positions match TRBD1. Trimming cost V 1 base and J 4 bases; bases outside gene matches: 4. The CDR3 length is 15 residues. Per germline, CDR1 DFQATT and CDR2 SNEGSKA (reference sequence). The CDR3 DNA reads TGCAGTGCTAGAGGGGGACAGGGAGTCACCGGGGAGCTGTTTTTT. Translated: CSARGGQGVTGELFF.